This TCR beta chain was recovered during a study of T cells after yellow fever vaccination. Findings and caveats of the study: Only a minor proportion of clonotypes was detected across both CD4 and CD8 compartments.

The CDR3 runs to 17 residues. Germline values: CDR1 MNHEY, CDR2 SVGAGI. V gave up 0 bases and J gave up 0 bases, with 9 bases separating them. They built TCR cDNA with 5'RACE template switching, a step that put in a universal primer site and UMIs. A single record per CDR3 protein comes from TCRdb applying MiXCR to the 5' RACE reads. The repertoire holds around 100,000 distinct CDR3 sequences, around 8.6% seen once, with about 25% in the top ten. Note on this clonotype: Its antigen is undetermined.

The source is a man in his thirties or forties who received the YFV17D yellow fever vaccine. The V and J genes are TRBV6-5 and TRBJ1-6; no reliable D call. The sample consisted of CD8+ T cells sorted from PBMCs, taken 45 days after the yellow fever booster vaccination. CDR3 sequence: CASSYSAGSSYNSPLHF. Written as DNA, the CDR3 is TGTGCCAGCAGTTACTCGGCGGGGAGCTCCTATAATTCACCCCTCCACTTT.